This T cell receptor (beta chain) is drawn from a study of blood T cells in healthy people across ages (dated by TCRdb to between 2015 and 2016). For the study in its entirety: In model experiments, template switching captured about one uniquely barcoded TCR beta cDNA molecule for every two T cells. Age-related changes in TCR beta repertoire diversity were measured in the study by deep sequencing normalized with unique cDNA molecular identifiers. Two additional independent replicas of 1 million unique cDNA reads from the same blood draw were analyzed for two donors (one aged 18 to 30 and one aged 80 or older). Four age groups were formed from the donors: young (average approximately 17 years), middle-aged (approximately 40), aged (62) and long-lived (more than 75). Donors of different ages were randomly distributed across sequencing lanes to avoid experimental bias.

The library was prepared using 5' RACE. TCRdb names Illumina HiSeq 2500 as the instrument used. A second about 6 to 11 cycle PCR used a sample-barcoded 5' primer and a J-beta primer mix. A template-switch 5' adaptor carrying 12 random nucleotides introduced a unique molecular identifier onto each TCR beta cDNA molecule. At least 2.5 million CDR3-containing paired-end reads were obtained from each sample. First-strand cDNA synthesis was performed from all RNA using the Mint cDNA synthesis kit, with priming by a TRBC-specific oligonucleotide. Following uracil-DNA glycosylase treatment, a first 18-cycle PCR with universal primers M1SS and BC2_uni_R was performed on all cDNA. The original methods were these. For normalization, 1 million high-quality reads, each with a distinct molecular identifier, were randomly selected from each sample. Instead of being binned into consensus sequences, reads that shared molecular identifiers were thrown out. MiTCR, run with a Q25 quality threshold and the strictest error-elimination algorithm, handled CDR3 identification, clonotype clustering and error correction. A nonparametric unseen species model using Euler transformation provided a lower-bound estimate of total TCR beta diversity. TCRdb reran the public reads through fastp at Q25 and MiXCR, keeping productive beta chains. CDR3 protein duplicates are merged, each entry listing the most common genes and DNA. TCRdb, rather than the study authors, made the V and J calls. The sample includes roughly 800,000 distinct CDR3 sequences, with about 55% observed a single time. The top ten clonotypes cover roughly two fifths of the sample.

The approximately 39 donors, aged 6 to 90 years, were systemically healthy Caucasian individuals from Russia. Approximately 9.7 milliliters of peripheral blood were drawn from each donor into EDTA-treated Vacutainer tubes. Ficoll-Paque density-gradient centrifugation was used to isolate PBMCs, with at least 6.5 million obtained per sample. Trizol reagent was used to extract total RNA from PBMCs, with at least 5.5 micrograms per sample. For every donor, flow cytometry on a PBMC aliquot measured the percentage of naive CD45RAhigh/CD27high T cells. Study-wide conclusions, independent of this receptor: The CMV infection status of donors was not known, potentially confounding age-related changes in expanded clonotypes. Bulk unsorted PBMC profiling prevented conclusive comparison of naive and antigen-experienced compartments. As age increased, observed TCR beta diversity per million T cells dropped in a roughly linear way, and a significant reduction was already evident by age about 40. There was a strong correlation between observed TCR beta diversity and the percentage of naive T cells measured by flow cytometry. Estimates of total diversity based on one million sequenced T cells were regarded as lower bounds and as underestimates. Compared with the aged group, the long-lived group had more naive CD4+ T cells, fewer expanded clones and increased TCR diversity, a pattern suggesting age selection.

This clonotype has only a few counts. Its antigen remains undetermined. It has no much larger one-base neighbor in the sample; base qualities were not kept. V sheds 6 bases and J sheds 2 bases, leaving 19 bases between their ends. The CDR3 covers 16 residues, taking in both the cysteine and the phenylalanine. The CDR3 DNA has 48 bases and is translated from base 1. The germline V gene sets CDR1 to ENHRY and CDR2 to SYGVKD. Sequences were obtained from blood. The rearrangement joined TRBV10-3 to TRBJ2-5; the D element could tentatively be TRBD1 or TRBD2, as 6 bases agree for each. This receptor was taken from an elderly man in good health. The CDR3 sequence is CAIRSSSGGGQETQYF. The nucleotide sequence reads TGTGCCATCAGAAGCAGCAGCGGAGGGGGACAAGAGACCCAGTACTTC.